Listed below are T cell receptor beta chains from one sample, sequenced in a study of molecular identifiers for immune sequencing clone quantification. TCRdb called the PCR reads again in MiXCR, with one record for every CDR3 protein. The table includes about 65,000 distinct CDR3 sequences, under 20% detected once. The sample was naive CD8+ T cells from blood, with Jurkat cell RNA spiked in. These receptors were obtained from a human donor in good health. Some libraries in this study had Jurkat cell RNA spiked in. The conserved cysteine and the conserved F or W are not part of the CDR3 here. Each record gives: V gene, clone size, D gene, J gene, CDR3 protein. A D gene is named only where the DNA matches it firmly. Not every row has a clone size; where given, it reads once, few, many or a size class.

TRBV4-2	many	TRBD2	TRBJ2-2	ASSQEASGRSTGELF
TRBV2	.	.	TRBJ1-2	ARLRDHGYT
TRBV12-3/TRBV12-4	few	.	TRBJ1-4	ASSLSLAVGTNEKLF
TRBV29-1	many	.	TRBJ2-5	SGWEDQETQY
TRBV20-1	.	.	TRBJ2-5	GARGGQETQY
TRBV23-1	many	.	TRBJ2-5	ASSQSYEWWWTAQETQY
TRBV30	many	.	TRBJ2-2	AWTLLRLGDGELF
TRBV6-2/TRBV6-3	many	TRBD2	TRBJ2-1	ASSYIPGLADNEQF
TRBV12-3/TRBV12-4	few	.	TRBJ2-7	ASSLWDSRHEQY
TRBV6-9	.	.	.	ASSYSGGAGGTDTQH
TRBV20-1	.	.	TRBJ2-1	SARDRESSYNEQL
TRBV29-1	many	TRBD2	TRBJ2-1	SVERTSGSPTEQF
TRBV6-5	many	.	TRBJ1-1	ASSHKWGLTEAF
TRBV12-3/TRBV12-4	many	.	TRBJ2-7	ASSPGVYEQY
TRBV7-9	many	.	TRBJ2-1	ASSFLPSYNEQF
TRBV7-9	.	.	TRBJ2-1	ASSLAAHNEQF
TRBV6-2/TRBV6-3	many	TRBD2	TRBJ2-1	ASSWGSVGRSNEQF
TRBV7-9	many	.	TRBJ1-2	ASSLVNHNYGYT
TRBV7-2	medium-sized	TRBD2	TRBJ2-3	ASSLWGEGLGDTQY
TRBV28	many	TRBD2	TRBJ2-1	ASSGRGLAGYNEQF
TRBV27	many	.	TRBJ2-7	ASSLLPGPRDEQY
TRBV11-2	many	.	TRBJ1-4	ASASGTYYATNEKLF
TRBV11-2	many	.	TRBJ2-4	ASSLGDIQY
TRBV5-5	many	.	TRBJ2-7	ASSLGRTGSYEQY
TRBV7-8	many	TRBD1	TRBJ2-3	ASSLGHRDRITDTQY
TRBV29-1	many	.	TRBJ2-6	SVEGQGANVLT
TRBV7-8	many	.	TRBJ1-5	ASSLDPGDVQPQH
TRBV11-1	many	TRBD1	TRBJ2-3	ASSSWDRADTQY
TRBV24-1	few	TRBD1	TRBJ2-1	ATAPFGTGNNEQF
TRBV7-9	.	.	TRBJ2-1	ASSLMTSSYNEQF
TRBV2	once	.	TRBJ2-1	ASRTVSYNEQF
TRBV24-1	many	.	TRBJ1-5	ATSDTRTALGPQH
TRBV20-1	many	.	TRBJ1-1	SARTVNTEAF
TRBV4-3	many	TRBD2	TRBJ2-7	ASSQDTSGSYEQY
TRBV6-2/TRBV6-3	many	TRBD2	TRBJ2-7	ASSYRSAGDWYEQY
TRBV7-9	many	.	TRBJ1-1	ASSLEGLTEAF
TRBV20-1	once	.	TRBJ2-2	SAIGFGSGELL
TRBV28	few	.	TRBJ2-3	ASSPDGTDTQY
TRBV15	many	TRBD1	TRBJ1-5	ATSMGTGGGQPQH
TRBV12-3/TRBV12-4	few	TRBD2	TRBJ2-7	ASSWVAGGQYEQY